The 11 T cell receptor beta chains below come from one sample, sequenced in a study of PD-1 blockade in classical Hodgkin lymphoma. TCRdb's copy holds only in-frame clones and misses some; the assay was immunoSEQ multiplex PCR. The sample lists tens of thousands of clones; roughly 90% were seen once. Each patient relapsed following autologous stem cell transplantation, and prior brentuximab vedotin exposure differed. The starting material was peripheral blood mononuclear cells (PBMCs), obtained at baseline. Receptors were obtained from a human donor with classical Hodgkin lymphoma.

The rearrangement uses TRBV2 and TRBJ2-7; perhaps TRBD1 as D (6 bases). The CDR3 has 13 amino acids. Germline lookup yields CDR1 SNHLY and CDR2 FYNNEI. Trimming pared 5 bases from V and 2 bases from J, leaving 10 bases between. In DNA, the CDR3 is TGTGCCAGCAGTTCGGCAGGGGCCTACGAGCAGTACTTC. Protein product: CASSSAGAYEQYF.

The gene calls are TRBV7-2 and TRBJ1-3; D not certain. V lost 8 bases and J lost 1, with 12 bases in between. The CDR3 is made up of 14 amino acids. The germline gives CDR1 SGHTA, CDR2 FQGNSA. In nucleotides, the CDR3 is TGTGCCAGCTCGATGGAGATATCTGGAAACACCATATATTTT. Its translation is CASSMEISGNTIYF.

The rearrangement uses TRBV7-9 and TRBJ1-2; D is unclear. V lost 5 bases and J lost 7, with 11 bases in between. The CDR3 spans 12 residues. Germline lookup yields CDR1 SEHNR and CDR2 FQNEAQ (reference sequence). The CDR3 coding sequence is TGTGCCAGCAGCACTGAACTGCGTGGCTACACCTTC. It encodes CASSTELRGYTF.

The chain uses TRBV28 and TRBJ1-3, with 8 bases that match TRBD1. CDR1 is MDHEN, CDR2 SYDVKM, per germline. CDR3 length: 15 amino acids. V shed 0 bases, J shed 4 bases, and the junction held 2 bases outside the gene matches. The CDR3 region is CASSLWQGAGNTIYF. The CDR3 DNA reads TGTGCCAGCAGTTTATGGCAGGGGGCGGGAAACACCATATATTTT.

The rearrangement joins TRBV27 to TRBJ2-7, with TRBD1 identical over 8 bases. The CDR3 is made up of 13 amino acids. The V gene's germline CDR1 is MNHEY and CDR2 SMNVEV (reference sequence). Unmatched junction bases numbered 3, after V lost 8 bases and J lost 0 bases. This CDR3 is CASGQGGSYEQYF. CDR3 sequence (DNA): TGTGCCAGCGGACAGGGTGGCTCCTACGAGCAGTACTTC.

The V and J genes are TRBV6-5 and TRBJ1-1; 7 positions match TRBD1. Losses at the gene ends were 2 bases for V and 0 bases for J; bases not matched to a gene: 6. Germline loops: CDR1 MNHEY, CDR2 SVGAGI. There are 16 residues in the CDR3. CDR3 protein: CASSYQGGSMNTEAFF. For the CDR3, the DNA is TGTGCCAGCAGTTACCAGGGGGGGTCGATGAACACTGAAGCTTTCTTT.

This clone was seen more than once but under ten times. The rearrangement joins TRBV6-5 to TRBJ1-1, with 8 bases aligning to TRBD1. The CDR3 totals 14 residues. Per the germline V gene, CDR1 is MNHEY and CDR2 is SVGAGI. The V gene end was trimmed by 5 bases and the J gene end by 1 base; junction bases not matched to a gene: 3. CDR3 in DNA: TGTGCCAGCAGTCGACAGGGGTGGAACACTGAAGCTTTCTTT. This gives the protein CASSRQGWNTEAFF.

The chain is built from TRBV10-3 and TRBJ2-7, with unresolved D. CDR3 length: 11 amino acids. V was trimmed by 6 bases and J by 4 bases, leaving 7 bases between them. Looked up from germline, CDR1 is ENHRY and CDR2 is SYGVKD. The CDR3 sequence is CAIRDVYEQYF. CDR3 nucleotides: TGTGCCATCAGGGACGTTTACGAGCAGTACTTC.

The CDR3 loop is CASSYPGKATDTQYF. CDR3 DNA: TGTGCCAGCAGTTATCCTGGGAAAGCCACAGATACGCAGTATTTT. V is TRBV6-5 and J is TRBJ2-3; D is unresolved. The CDR3 length is 15 residues. The V end was cut by 3 bases, the J end by 2 bases, with 12 bases between. From germline, CDR1 is MNHEY and CDR2 SVGAGI.

J is TRBJ2-1 and V is TRBV23-1, with 10 bases aligning to TRBD2. TRBV23-1 is sorted into the ORF group, with uncertain function. With 0 bases clipped from V and 5 bases from J, the junction kept 4 bases outside the gene matches. This CDR3 is 16 amino acids long. In nucleotides, the CDR3 is TGCGCCAGCAGTCAATCCTATGGGACTAGCGACAATGAGCAGTTCTTC. Its translation: CASSQSYGTSDNEQFF.

This chain links TRBV19 with TRBJ2-7; 8 bases are shared with TRBD1. The germline CDR1 and CDR2 sequences are LNHDA and SQIVND (reference sequence). V lost 5 bases, J lost 4 bases, and 7 bases stayed unmatched. There are 14 residues in the CDR3. CDR3 residues: CASSLGTGIYEQYF. In nucleotides, the CDR3 is TGTGCCAGTAGTCTCGGGACAGGCATTTACGAGCAGTACTTC.